This T cell receptor beta chain was sequenced for a study of siplizumab effects on memory and regulatory T cells (dated by TCRdb to about 2019). Broadly, across the study: The study examined how the anti-CD2 antibody siplizumab affects alloreactive T-cell subsets in allogeneic mixed lymphocyte reactions built from human PBMCs. Broader findings and caveats from the paper: Sequences below about 10^-5 frequency were poorly captured, so only a minor fraction of alloreactive clones could be mapped to unstimulated subsets. The suppressive function of proliferating Tregs from siplizumab cultures was not functionally confirmed. The cumulative frequency of alloreactive sequences traceable to unstimulated CD4+ memory T cells was significantly reduced by siplizumab. Of the alloreactive CD4+ clones that could be mapped, the Treg-derived share averaged approximately 69% with siplizumab compared with under 35% in control reactions. About 75-96% of proliferating CD4+ or CD8+ clones could not be given a naive or memory phenotype. Greater diversity appeared to be present in unstimulated naive T cells than in memory T cells, and a substantial contribution to the alloresponse seemed to be made by naive cells.

The library was generated by the immunoSEQ multiplex PCR assay. About 9.1 x 10^4 TCR templates per sample were assayed on the deep sequencing platform. Genomic DNA extracted from sorted T cells was used for TCRbeta CDR3 sequencing. In the original analysis: Clonal analysis of TCRbeta CDR3 data was done in the R programming language. Alloreactive CD4+ and CD8+ clones were defined by comparing unstimulated samples with post-reaction CFSE-low samples. Alloreactive CD4+ clones were assigned to regulatory or non-regulatory origin by matching sequences to sorted unstimulated Treg and non-Treg repertoires. The source is immuneACCESS, and TCRdb retained only in-frame sequences with V and J called. Part of the clones is not carried over; for the studies checked, unresolved V genes explain less than half of this, and the remainder is unexplained. That table is the source of V, J and clone size, and D and trimming were worked out from the DNA. This sample has over 100,000 clones in its table, and about 91% of those were observed once. Approximately 0.75% of the sample belongs to the ten largest clones.

About this clone: Its antigen remains unidentified. No qualities accompany the bases; no much larger clone lies one base away.

V is pared back by 8 bases and J by 6 bases, with 16 bases lying between the germline termini. CDR3 length: 14 amino acids, cysteine to phenylalanine. Only CDR3 DNA remains: 42 bases, in frame from the first base. CDR1 WSHSY and CDR2 SAAADI are derived from the germline V gene. TCRbeta CDR3 sequencing was performed on sorted unstimulated T cells and on proliferating T cells recovered from mixed lymphocyte reactions. Fresh whole blood from fewer than 11 HLA-typed healthy donors was used as the source from which PBMCs were isolated. To map where alloreactive clones came from, CD4+ regulatory T cells in the unstimulated state were FACS-sorted.

Specimen: Tregs sorted from blood. This receptor chain uses TRBV10-2 and TRBJ2-2, and the D gene may be TRBD1, 5 bases matching. The sequence derives from a human donor in good health. The nucleotides are TGCGCCAGCTCCTGGAAGGGGCTAGCCGGGGAGCTGTTTTTT. Its protein product is CASSWKGLAGELFF.